These T cell receptor beta chains were read from a single sample in a study of shared clonotypes between healthy human individuals. The method was immunoSEQ multiplex PCR; TCRdb's version includes in-frame clones alone and lacks a portion of them. Here the sample spans roughly 650,000 clones, around 97% being singletons. Sample: naive CD4+ T cells sorted from blood. Receptors originate from a woman aged 25 to 39 in good health. CDR3s include the opening cysteine and the closing phenylalanine or tryptophan. D genes are given only for firm matches. Clone size is not always given. Where it is, it says once, few, many or a class for expanded clones.

>TRBJ2-7|TRBD1|once|TRBV7-3
TGTGCCAGCAGCTCAACAGGGGGAGCCTCCTACGAGCAGTACTTC
CASSSTGGASYEQYF
>TRBJ2-1|-|once|TRBV20-1
TGCAGTGCGTCCCGGTTGAATGAGCAGTTCTTC
CSASRLNEQFF
>TRBJ2-7|TRBD1|-|TRBV7-9
TGTGCCAGCAGCTCCCCGGGACAGAAATACGAGCAGTACTTC
CASSSPGQKYEQYF
>TRBJ1-2|-|-|TRBV4-1
TGCGCCAGCAGCCAAGTTCGGGAAAACGGCTACACCTTC
CASSQVRENGYTF
>TRBJ2-7|-|once|TRBV27
TGTGCCAGCAGTTTAGAGAGGCAGGGTGCCTACGAGCAGTACTTC
CASSLERQGAYEQYF
>TRBJ2-7|-|-|TRBV28
TGTGCCAGCCACACCCAGGACTTTAGGTACGAGCAGTACTTC
CASHTQDFRYEQYF
>TRBJ2-7|-|-|TRBV18
TGTGCCAGCTCACCAGGAGCGGGTGAAACCTACGAGCAGTACTTC
CASSPGAGETYEQYF
>TRBJ2-2|TRBD2|-|TRBV19
TGTGCCAGTAGTGTCGGCGCGGGAGTTTCGGGCGGGGAGCTGTTTTTT
CASSVGAGVSGGELFF
>TRBJ2-1|-|-|TRBV5-1
TGCGCCAGCAGGAGGGGGGGCATCTCCTACAATGAGCAGTTCTTC
CASRRGGISYNEQFF
>TRBJ2-7|TRBD2|-|TRBV7-2
TGTGCCAGCAGCTTCCTGGGACTAGCGTCCGAGCAGTACTTC
CASSFLGLASEQYF
>TRBJ2-5|-|-|TRBV29-1
TGCAGCGTTGAACGGGGCAGGGGCGGAGAGCAGTACTTC
CSVERGRGGEQYF
>TRBJ2-7|-|-|TRBV5-1
TGCGCCAGCAGCCTCGCGGGACAAACCTACGAGCAGTACTTC
CASSLAGQTYEQYF
>TRBJ1-2|-|-|TRBV6-5
TGTGCCAGCAGACCCCAGGGGCAAGATGGCTACACCTTC
CASRPQGQDGYTF
>TRBJ2-4|-|-|TRBV6-6
TGTGCCAGCAGTTATGACTTAACCAAAAACATTCAGTACTTC
CASSYDLTKNIQYF
>TRBJ2-2|TRBD2|-|TRBV18
TGTGCCAGCTCACCACAGTCTAGCGGGGGACTGGGCACCGGGGAGCTGTTTTTT
CASSPQSSGGLGTGELFF
>TRBJ2-2|-|once|TRBV19
TGTGCCAGTACCAACCCTGGGATCCGGGCCGGGGAGCTGTTTTTT
CASTNPGIRAGELFF
>TRBJ1-5|-|-|TRBV6-5
TGTGCCAGCAGTTACTCGATCGGGGGCGGTCAGCCCCAGCATTTT
CASSYSIGGGQPQHF
>TRBJ1-4|-|-|TRBV9
TGTGCCAGCAGCGTATGGTCGGGAGAAAAACTGTTTTTT
CASSVWSGEKLFF
>TRBJ1-1|-|-|TRBV9
TGTGCCAGCAGCGTAGAGTACTATAACACTGAAGCTTTCTTT
CASSVEYYNTEAFF
>TRBJ1-5|TRBD1|-|TRBV6-1
TGTGCCAGCGGGGACAGGGCCGATCAGCCCCAGCATTTT
CASGDRADQPQHF
>TRBJ2-7|-|-|TRBV20-1
TGCAGTGCCGGCCCTCCCTACGAGCAGTACTTC
CSAGPPYEQYF
>TRBJ2-7|-|-|TRBV28
TGTGCCAGCAGAGCCAGGGGGGCCTCCTACGAGCAGTACTTC
CASRARGASYEQYF
>TRBJ1-5|TRBD1|-|TRBV19
TGTGCCAGTAGGAAGACAGGGCTGAGCAATCAGCCCCAGCATTTT
CASRKTGLSNQPQHF
>TRBJ1-2|-|-|TRBV2
TGTGCCAGCAGTCCTCCGGAAGGCTATGGCTACACCTTC
CASSPPEGYGYTF
>TRBJ2-3|-|-|TRBV6-1
TGTGCCAGCAGGAGGACGTCGGATACGCAGTATTTT
CASRRTSDTQYF
>TRBJ1-1|-|-|TRBV28
TGTGCCAGCAGTTCCGGGGACGGAACACGAAGGGCTTTCTTT
CASSSGDGTRRAFF
>TRBJ1-1|-|-|TRBV7-9
TGTGCCAGCAGCTTATCGGGGGACATTCGGAACACTGAAGCTTTCTTT
CASSLSGDIRNTEAFF
>TRBJ2-3|TRBD2|-|TRBV4-1
TGCGCCAGCAGCCCCAGGACTAGCGGAGGAAACCCCACAGATACGCAGTATTTT
CASSPRTSGGNPTDTQYF
>TRBJ2-5|-|-|TRBV28
TGTGCCAGCATTCCCGGGGAGATGGCCCAAGAGACCCAGTACTTC
CASIPGEMAQETQYF
>TRBJ1-6|-|-|TRBV27
TGTGCCAGCACATTAATCTCAGGGGCCGTTAATTCACCCCTCCACTTT
CASTLISGAVNSPLHF
>TRBJ2-2|TRBD2|-|TRBV10-1
TGCGCCAGCAGCTTTAGCGGGAGTGGCACCGGGGAGCTGTTTTTT
CASSFSGSGTGELFF
>TRBJ1-2|-|-|TRBV7-9
TGTGCCAGCAGCTTACAGGGGACCTCCTATGGCTACACCTTC
CASSLQGTSYGYTF
>TRBJ2-2|-|-|TRBV15
TGTGCCACCAGCAGAGACGAAAGGAACACCGGGGAGCTGTTTTTT
CATSRDERNTGELFF
>TRBJ2-7|-|-|TRBV5-1
TGCGCCAGCAGCTCGGGACTCCTCTACGAGCAGTACTTC
CASSSGLLYEQYF
>TRBJ2-7|-|-|TRBV5-4
TGTGCCAGCAGCCTGCCGACTACCCGTTTTAACGAGCAGTACTTC
CASSLPTTRFNEQYF
>TRBJ2-7|TRBD1|-|TRBV28
TGTGCCAGCAGCGCTATCACAGGGGCCTCCTACGAGCAGTACTTC
CASSAITGASYEQYF
>TRBJ2-1|-|once|TRBV7-8
TGTGCCAGCAGCACCCAGACAAAAGCCAATGAGCAGTTCTTC
CASSTQTKANEQFF
>TRBJ2-1|TRBD1|-|TRBV10-3
TGTGCCATCAGATTGACAGGGATGGATGAGCAGTTCTTC
CAIRLTGMDEQFF
>TRBJ2-7|-|-|TRBV23-1
TGCGCCCCCAGCGAGCAGTACTTC
CAPSEQYF
>TRBJ1-1|-|-|TRBV5-1
TGCGCCAGCAGCGTTGGACGGCAGGGAGGCACTGAAGCTTTCTTT
CASSVGRQGGTEAFF
>TRBJ2-2|-|-|TRBV9
TGTGCCAGCAGCGTAGCCGGAGGGCCGGTCTCCGGGGAGCTGTTTTTT
CASSVAGGPVSGELFF